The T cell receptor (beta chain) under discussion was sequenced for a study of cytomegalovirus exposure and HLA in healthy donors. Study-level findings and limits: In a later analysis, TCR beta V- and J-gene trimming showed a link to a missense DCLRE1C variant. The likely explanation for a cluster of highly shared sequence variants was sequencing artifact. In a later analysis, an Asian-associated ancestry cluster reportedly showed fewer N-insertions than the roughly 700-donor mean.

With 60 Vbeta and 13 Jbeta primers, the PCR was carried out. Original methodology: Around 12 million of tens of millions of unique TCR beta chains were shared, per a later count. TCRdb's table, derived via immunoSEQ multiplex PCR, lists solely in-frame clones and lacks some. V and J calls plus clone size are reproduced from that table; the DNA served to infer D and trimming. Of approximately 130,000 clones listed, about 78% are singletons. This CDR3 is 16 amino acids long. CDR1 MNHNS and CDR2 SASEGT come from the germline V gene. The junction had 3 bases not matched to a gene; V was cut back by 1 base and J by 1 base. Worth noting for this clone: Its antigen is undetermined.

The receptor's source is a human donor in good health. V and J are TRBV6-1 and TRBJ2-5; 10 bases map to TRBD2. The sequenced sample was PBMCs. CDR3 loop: CASSEGTSGTQETQYF. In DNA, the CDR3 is TGTGCCAGCAGTGAAGGGACTAGCGGAACCCAAGAGACCCAGTACTTC.